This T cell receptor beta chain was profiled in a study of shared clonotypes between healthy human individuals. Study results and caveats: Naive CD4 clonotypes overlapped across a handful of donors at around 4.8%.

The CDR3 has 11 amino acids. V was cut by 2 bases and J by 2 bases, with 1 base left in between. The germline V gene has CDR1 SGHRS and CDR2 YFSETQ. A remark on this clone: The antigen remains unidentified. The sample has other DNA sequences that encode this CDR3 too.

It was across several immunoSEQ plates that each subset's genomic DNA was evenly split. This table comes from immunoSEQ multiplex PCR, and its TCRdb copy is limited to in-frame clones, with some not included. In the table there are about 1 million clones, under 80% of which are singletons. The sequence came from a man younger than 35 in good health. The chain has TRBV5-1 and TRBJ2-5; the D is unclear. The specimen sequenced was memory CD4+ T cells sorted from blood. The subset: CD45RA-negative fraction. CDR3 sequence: CASSFQETQYF. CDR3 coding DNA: TGCGCCAGCAGCTTTCAAGAGACCCAGTACTTC.